This T cell receptor beta chain was retrieved from a study of blood T cell repertoires in COVID-19. The ends were cut back, 6 bases at V and 1 base at J, with 9 bases in the middle. Germline loops: CDR1 SNHLY, CDR2 FYNNEI. The CDR3 sequence is 13 residues long. Using immunoSEQ multiplex PCR, the repertoire was profiled, and TCRdb retains in-frame clones only, with some absent. This sample has around 140,000 clones, with 81% found just once. This clone was counted between two and nine times. The sequence came from a human donor in a cohort sampled during active COVID-19. Source material: peripheral blood. The chain has TRBV2 and TRBJ1-1; D is unclear. The CDR3: CASRAGANTEAFF. The CDR3 region has the DNA TGTGCCAGCAGGGCGGGCGCGAACACTGAAGCTTTCTTT.